The 7 T cell receptor beta chains below all came from one sample that was sequenced in a study of T cell changes during pregnancy in multiple sclerosis. Sequenced by immunoSEQ multiplex PCR; TCRdb stores in-frame clones only, minus some. The sample contains more than 55,000 clones, just over 90% of which appear only once. The starting material was peripheral blood, obtained in the second trimester of pregnancy. These receptors were taken from a female donor with multiple sclerosis, enrolled in a pregnancy study.

The chain employs TRBV13 and TRBJ1-2, with a weak D call TRBD1 (5 bases). Germline V gene sequence: CDR1 PRHDT, CDR2 FYEKMQ (reference sequence). The ends were cut back, 3 bases at V and 9 bases at J, with 14 bases in the middle. This CDR3 has 13 residues. The CDR3 loop is CASSFGRVHSYTF. CDR3 in DNA: TGTGCCAGCAGCTTTGGCAGGGTACATAGCTACACCTTC.

J is TRBJ1-1 and V is TRBV7-9, with no clear D. V was trimmed by 1 base and J by 0 bases, leaving 9 bases between them. The CDR3 runs 15 residues. CDR1 SEHNR and CDR2 FQNEAQ come from the germline V gene (reference sequence). The CDR3, as DNA: TGTGCCAGCAGCTTAGATCTTCTTATGAACACTGAAGCTTTCTTT. It specifies CASSLDLLMNTEAFF.

This rearrangement joins TRBV30 to TRBJ1-1; 12 positions match TRBD1. Germline values: CDR1 GTSNPN, CDR2 SVGIG (reference sequence). CDR3 length: 14 amino acids. Unmatched junction bases numbered 7, after V lost 7 bases and J lost 4 bases. In DNA form, the CDR3 reads TGTGCCTACCGGGACAGGGGGCCAAGCACTGAAGCTTTCTTT. Protein sequence: CAYRDRGPSTEAFF.

The gene calls are TRBV28 and TRBJ1-2, with D perhaps matching TRBD1 (6 bases). Germline CDR1 and CDR2: MDHEN and SYDVKM. The CDR3 consists of 14 residues. V lost 2 bases and J 4 bases, leaving 11 bases between the germline ends. CDR3 sequence (DNA): TGTGCCAGCAGTTTACAGGGGACGTCCTATGGCTACACCTTC. This codes for CASSLQGTSYGYTF.

The CDR3 loop reads CASSLMGLASYNEQFF. The CDR3 nucleotides read TGTGCCAGCAGCTTAATGGGACTAGCGTCCTACAATGAGCAGTTCTTC. The chain has TRBV7-8 and TRBJ2-1; 10 bases are a match to TRBD2. The junction had 2 bases not matched to a gene; V was cut back by 2 bases and J by 1 base. Looked up from germline, CDR1 is SGHVS and CDR2 is FQNEAQ. This CDR3 is 16 amino acids long.

The rearrangement links TRBV28 to TRBJ1-3; 10 positions agree with TRBD1. V lost 3 bases, J lost 4 bases, and 30 bases stayed unmatched. The CDR3 runs to 24 residues. Germline lookup yields CDR1 MDHEN and CDR2 SYDVKM. The DNA for the CDR3 is TGTGCCAGCAGTTTTAAGGTCCCCCGAAGGTCCCGGGACAGGGGAGGGAGAATAGGAAACACCATATATTTT. It yields the protein CASSFKVPRRSRDRGGRIGNTIYF. Drawing the rest from reference TRBV28 and TRBJ1-3, the complete variable domain is DVKVTQSSRYLVKRTGEKVFLECVQDMDHENMFWYRQDPGLGLRLIYFSYDVKMKEKGDIPEGYSVSREKKERFSLILESASTNQTSMYLCASSFKVPRRSRDRGGRIGNTIYFGEGSWLTVV.

This sequence joins TRBV5-1 and TRBJ2-2, with D possibly matching TRBD1 (6 bases). Germline CDR1 reads SGHRS; CDR2 reads YFSETQ. This CDR3 is 14 amino acids long. Between the trimmed V and J ends, which lost 2 bases and 7 bases, there was a span of 12 bases. CDR3 nucleotide sequence: TGCGCCAGCAGCTTACAGGGAGAAGGCGGGGAGCTGTTTTTT. This encodes CASSLQGEGGELFF.